The 18 T cell receptor beta chains given below trace back to one sample, sequenced in a study of T cell responses to AZD1222 COVID-19 vaccine. Clones were read by immunoSEQ multiplex PCR, and TCRdb kept only the in-frame ones, dropping some. The top ten clones hold more than 9% of a sample with about 120,000 clones, around 87% of them seen once. The specimen was peripheral blood, collected on day 0 of AZD1222 vaccination. The receptors were sampled from an adult in good health.

This clone appeared a single time. The chain has TRBV5-4 and TRBJ2-7; D is possibly TRBD2 (5 bases). With 5 bases removed from V and 0 bases from J, the gap between germline ends came to 12 bases. CDR1 is SGHNT, CDR2 YYREEE, per germline (reference sequence). The CDR3 totals 14 residues. In DNA form, the CDR3 reads TGTGCCAGCAGTTCAGACTACTCCTCCTACGAGCAGTACTTC. The encoded protein is CASSSDYSSYEQYF.

The J gene is TRBJ2-3, the V gene TRBV5-1; TRBD2 agrees at 9 bases. This CDR3 spans 15 amino acids. V was pared by 1 base and J by 6 bases, with 6 bases of the junction left unmatched. The germline V gene encodes CDR1 SGHRS and CDR2 YFSETQ. The CDR3 is CASSLSTSGLDTQYF. The CDR3 region has the DNA TGCGCCAGCAGCTTGAGTACTAGCGGGCTCGATACGCAGTATTTT.

This sequence joins TRBV6-6 and TRBJ2-1; 12 nucleotides agree with TRBD2. CDR3 size: 14 residues. CDR1 and CDR2 (germline): MNHNY, SVGAGI (reference sequence). With V trimmed by 6 bases and J by 10 bases, 7 bases remained unmatched. CDR3 sequence: CASRPRTSGNEQFF. CDR3 sequence (DNA): TGTGCCAGCAGACCGAGGACTAGCGGGAACGAGCAGTTCTTC.

The sample holds one count of this clone. This sequence joins TRBV5-8 and TRBJ1-5, with D possibly matching TRBD1 (5 bases). Germline V CDR1 and CDR2: SGHTS, YDEGEE. This CDR3 has 15 amino acids. Trimming stripped 4 bases from V and 0 bases from J, with 11 bases between. This CDR3 reads CASSRGTVSNQPQHF. The CDR3 DNA sequence: TGTGCCAGCAGCCGTGGGACGGTTAGCAATCAGCCCCAGCATTTT.

The V gene is TRBV7-9, the J gene TRBJ1-5; D perhaps matches TRBD1 (5 bases). Germline V lookup: CDR1 SEHNR, CDR2 FQNEAQ (reference sequence). The ends were cut back, 1 base at V and 6 bases at J, with 10 bases in the middle. The CDR3 spans 14 residues. The DNA of the CDR3 is TGTGCCAGCAGCTTAGGAGGGGAAAGTCAGCCCCAGCATTTT. This translates into CASSLGGESQPQHF.

The chain recombines TRBV5-1 with TRBJ1-1; D gene unclear. The CDR3 is made up of 13 amino acids. Trimming took 0 bases from V and 1 from J, leaving 4 bases between them. Germline V gene lookup returns CDR1 SGHRS and CDR2 YFSETQ. CDR3 nucleotide sequence: TGCGCCAGCAGCTTGGTCCCGAACACTGAAGCTTTCTTT. It is translated as CASSLVPNTEAFF.

The CDR3 here is CASSPVRDDTQYF. The CDR3 region has the DNA TGTGCCAGCTCACCAGTCAGGGATGATACGCAGTATTTT. The rearrangement joins TRBV18 to TRBJ2-3; TRBD1 might be the D (5 bases). V lost 2 bases to trimming and J lost 6 bases, with 9 bases between them. CDR1 KGHSH and CDR2 LQKENI come from the germline V gene. CDR3 length: 13 residues.

This chain connects TRBV5-1 to TRBJ1-1; D not resolved. The V and J ends lost 1 base and 1 base respectively, with 5 bases between them. Germline CDR1 is SGHRS and CDR2 is YFSETQ. This CDR3 has 13 residues. The CDR3 bases are TGCGCCAGCAGCTTGACGGCGAACACTGAAGCTTTCTTT. This encodes CASSLTANTEAFF. The full variable domain, rest sourced from reference TRBV5-1 and TRBJ1-1, is KAGVTQTPRYLIKTRGQQVTLSCSPISGHRSVSWYQQTPGQGLQFLFEYFSETQRNKGNFPGRFSGRQFSNSRSEMNVSTLELGDSALYLCASSLTANTEAFFGQGTRLTVV.

This chain joins TRBV28 and TRBJ1-1; D remains unclear. CDR1 MDHEN and CDR2 SYDVKM come from the germline V gene. The V end lost 6 bases, the J end lost 1 base, and 15 bases lay between the germline ends. CDR3 length equals 15 residues. Here the CDR3 reads CASSGGGLGNTEAFF. The DNA of the CDR3 is TGTGCCAGCAGCGGAGGAGGACTGGGGAACACTGAAGCTTTCTTT.

This clone appeared a single time. J is TRBJ1-2 and V is TRBV6-6, with D hard to call. Germline values: CDR1 MNHNY, CDR2 SVGAGI (reference sequence). The CDR3 spans 13 residues. The ends were cut back, 4 bases at V and 6 bases at J, with 12 bases in the middle. This chain's CDR3 is CASSSTAEDGYTF. The CDR3 bases are TGTGCCAGCAGTTCCACCGCGGAGGATGGCTACACCTTC.

V gene TRBV12-3 or TRBV12-4 combines with J gene TRBJ1-2; possible D gene TRBD1, 5 bases. V lost 6 bases to trimming and J lost 7 bases, with 15 bases between them. The CDR3 extends over 13 amino acids. CDR3 in amino acids: CASSILRGGGYTF. DNA of the CDR3: TGTGCCAGCAGCATACTAAGGGGAGGTGGCTACACCTTC.

The chain employs TRBV9 and TRBJ2-3; 7 nucleotides align to TRBD1. This CDR3 spans 14 amino acids. Germline values: CDR1 SGDLS, CDR2 YYNGEE. Unmatched junction bases numbered 7, after V lost 4 bases and J lost 5 bases. CDR3 nucleotides: TGTGCCAGCAGCCAGATTACAGGGGTAGATACGCAGTATTTT. Encoded protein: CASSQITGVDTQYF.

This chain joins TRBV21-1 and TRBJ2-3; TRBD2 was called by the table and not checked on the DNA. TRBV21-1 is marked as a pseudogene. The CDR3 sequence is 21 residues long. The DNA for the CDR3 is TGTGCCAGCAGCAAGAACTGGTCCCCTAGCGGGGGATCAACCAGCACAGATACGCAGTATTTT. Its protein is CASSKNWSPSGGSTSTDTQYF.

The chain employs TRBV29-1 and TRBJ2-2; 11 nucleotides align to TRBD1. The CDR3 runs 14 residues. J was trimmed by 10 bases and V by 8 bases; bases with no gene match: 12. Germline CDR1 and CDR2: SQVTM and ANQGSEA. The CDR3, as DNA: TGCAGCACCGGACAGGGGGCTGGTATGGCGGAGCTGTTTTTT. Encoded protein: CSTGQGAGMAELFF.

The chain has TRBV7-3 and TRBJ1-1; D might be TRBD1 (6 bases). V was trimmed by 4 bases and J by 1 base, leaving 7 bases between them. CDR1 is SGHTA, CDR2 FQGTGA, per germline. The CDR3 contains 13 residues. The DNA of the CDR3 is TGTGCCAGCAGCTCGGGACAGAACACTGAAGCTTTCTTT. It codes for CASSSGQNTEAFF.

On this clone: The sample carries other DNA sequences with the same CDR3. The chain is built from TRBV18 and TRBJ2-5, with no clear D. This CDR3 region has 11 residues. Trimming removed 3 bases at V and 5 bases at J, with 4 bases between. The germline gives CDR1 KGHSH, CDR2 LQKENI. The chain's CDR3 is CASSPSETQYF. In DNA form, the CDR3 reads TGTGCCAGCTCACCTTCGGAGACCCAGTACTTC.

This clone showed up just once. This chain links TRBV3-1 (or the pseudogene TRBV3-2) with TRBJ2-1, with D perhaps being TRBD1 or TRBD2 (5 bases each). V was pared by 0 bases and J by 4 bases, with 13 bases between. CDR3 length equals 16 residues. Germline-derived CDR1 and CDR2 are LGHDT and YNNKEL (reference sequence). The CDR3 nucleotides read TGTGCCAGCAGCCAAGATACCCACGGGGCGTACAATGAGCAGTTCTTC. This sequence encodes CASSQDTHGAYNEQFF.

The gene calls are TRBV19 and TRBJ1-1, with 9 bases matching TRBD1. The CDR3 contains 16 residues. Germline CDR1 and CDR2: LNHDA and SQIVND (reference sequence). V trimming: 7 bases; J trimming: 6 bases; junction bases outside the gene matches: 15. CDR3 bases: TGTGCCAGTACTAGGGAACAGGGGGCGTCTAGCGCTGAAGCTTTCTTT. This encodes CASTREQGASSAEAFF.